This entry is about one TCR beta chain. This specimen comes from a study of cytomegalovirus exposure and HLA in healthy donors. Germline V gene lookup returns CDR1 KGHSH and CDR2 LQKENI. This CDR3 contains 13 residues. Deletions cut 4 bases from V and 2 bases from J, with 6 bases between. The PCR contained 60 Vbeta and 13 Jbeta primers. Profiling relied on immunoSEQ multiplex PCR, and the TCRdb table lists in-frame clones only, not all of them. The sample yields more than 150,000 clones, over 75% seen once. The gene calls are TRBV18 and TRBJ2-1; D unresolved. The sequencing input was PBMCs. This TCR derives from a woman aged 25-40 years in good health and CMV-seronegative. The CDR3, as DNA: TGTGCCAGCTCACTGTCTACCTACAATGAGCAGTTCTTC. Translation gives CASSLSTYNEQFF.